This T cell receptor beta chain was found in a study of neoadjuvant anti-PD-1 for oral cavity cancer. The study's findings and limits: Larger post-treatment preexisting tumor clones tracked with greater tumor shrinkage.

V lost 5 bases and J 2 bases, leaving 9 bases between the germline ends. The CDR3 is 14 amino acids. The V gene's germline CDR1 is MNHEY and CDR2 SVGAGI. TCRdb's copy holds only in-frame clones and misses some; the assay was immunoSEQ multiplex PCR. Of a few thousand clones in the sample, approximately 58% were seen once. As concerns this clone: What it recognizes is unknown.

The time point was: after neoadjuvant nivolumab, at surgical resection. This sample comprised tumor tissue, obtained after nivolumab (anti-PD-1) treatment. The receptor was derived from a person between 40 and 79 years old with oral cavity squamous cell carcinoma. The chain combines TRBV6-5 with TRBJ2-2; D remains ambiguous. CDR3 residues: CASSPYSNTGELFF. The CDR3 coding sequence is TGTGCCAGCAGTCCCTATTCCAACACCGGGGAGCTGTTTTTT.